This T cell receptor (beta chain) comes out of a study of shared clonotypes between healthy human individuals. This clone was picked up many times. This CDR3 is also generated by other DNA sequences in the sample. Researchers ran the assay at a deep level. Ten immunoSEQ deep assay plates were used by the authors to sequence unsorted PBMC DNA. Some clones are missing from TCRdb's copy, which holds only in-frame ones; the method was immunoSEQ multiplex PCR. Seen here are about 490,000 clones, approximately 79% observed once, and the top ten hold approximately 12%. Per germline, CDR1 MNHEY and CDR2 SMNVEV (reference sequence). CDR3 length: 16 residues. The junction had 13 bases not matched to a gene; V was cut back by 6 bases and J by 7 bases.

V usage is TRBV27 and J usage is TRBJ2-1, with 9 bases that match TRBD2. The origin of this receptor is a woman in her forties in good health. Some clones in this sample may be carry-over from other donors' samples. The sequencing sample was made of PBMCs. The CDR3 is CASSLLAGGLKNEQFF. DNA for the CDR3: TGTGCCAGCAGCCTGCTGGCGGGAGGGTTGAAAAATGAGCAGTTCTTC.